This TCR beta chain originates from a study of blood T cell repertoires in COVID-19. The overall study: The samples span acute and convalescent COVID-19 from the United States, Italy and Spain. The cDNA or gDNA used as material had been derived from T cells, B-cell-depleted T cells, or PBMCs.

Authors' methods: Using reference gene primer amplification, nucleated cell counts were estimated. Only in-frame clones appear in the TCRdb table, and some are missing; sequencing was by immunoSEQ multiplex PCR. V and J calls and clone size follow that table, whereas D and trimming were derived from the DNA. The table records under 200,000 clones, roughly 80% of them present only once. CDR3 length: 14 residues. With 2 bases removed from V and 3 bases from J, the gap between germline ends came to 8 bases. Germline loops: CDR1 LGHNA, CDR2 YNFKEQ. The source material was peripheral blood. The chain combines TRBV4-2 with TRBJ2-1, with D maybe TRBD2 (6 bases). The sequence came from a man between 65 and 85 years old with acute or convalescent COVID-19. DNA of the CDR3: TGTGCCAGCAGCCAACTCGGGGGCTACAATGAGCAGTTCTTC. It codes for CASSQLGGYNEQFF.